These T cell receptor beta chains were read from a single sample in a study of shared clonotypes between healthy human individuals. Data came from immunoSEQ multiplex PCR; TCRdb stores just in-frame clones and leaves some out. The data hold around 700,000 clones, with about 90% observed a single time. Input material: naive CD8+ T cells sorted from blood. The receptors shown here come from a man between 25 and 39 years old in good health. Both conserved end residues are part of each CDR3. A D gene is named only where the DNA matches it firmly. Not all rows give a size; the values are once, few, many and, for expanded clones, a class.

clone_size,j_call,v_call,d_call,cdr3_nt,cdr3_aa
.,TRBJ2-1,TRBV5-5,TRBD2,TGTGCCAGCAGCTATACTTGGACTAGCGGGGCCCACAATGAGCAGTTCTTC,CASSYTWTSGAHNEQFF
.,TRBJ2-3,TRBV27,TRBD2,TGTGCCAGCAGTTTATTGGGGACTAGGGGGATGGATACGCAGTATTTT,CASSLLGTRGMDTQYF
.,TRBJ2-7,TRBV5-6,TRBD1,TGTGCCAGCAGCACCGGGACAGGAGAGCAGTACTTC,CASSTGTGEQYF
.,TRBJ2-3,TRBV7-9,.,TGTGCCAGCAGCCCGCTTGGGGGTTTAGTGGCAGATACGCAGTATTTT,CASSPLGGLVADTQYF
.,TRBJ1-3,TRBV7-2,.,TGTGCCAGCAGCCGGGTAGGGGCTGGAAACACCATATATTTT,CASSRVGAGNTIYF
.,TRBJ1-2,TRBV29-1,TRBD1,TGCAGCGTGGAATCTCCGGGACAGAGCTATGGCTACACCTTC,CSVESPGQSYGYTF
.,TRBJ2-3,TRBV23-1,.,TGCGCCAGCAGTCGCTACTATGGTGGACGAACAGATACGCAGTATTTT,CASSRYYGGRTDTQYF
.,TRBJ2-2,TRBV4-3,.,TGCGCCAGCAGCCAAGGCACCGTCCAAACCGGGGAGCTGTTTTTT,CASSQGTVQTGELFF
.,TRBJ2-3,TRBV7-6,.,TGTGCCAGCAGCTTAGTGCGGGGCACAGATACGCAGTATTTT,CASSLVRGTDTQYF
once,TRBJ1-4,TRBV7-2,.,TGTGCCAGCAGCTCTGACGGGGGGGATGAAAAACTGTTTTTT,CASSSDGGDEKLFF
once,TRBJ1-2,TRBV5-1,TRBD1,TGCGCCAGCAGCTTGGAAGCGACAGGGGAGGATAACTATGGCTACACCTTC,CASSLEATGEDNYGYTF
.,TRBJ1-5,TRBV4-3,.,TGCGCCAGCAGCCAAGATACGGTGGGGCAGCCCCAGCATTTT,CASSQDTVGQPQHF
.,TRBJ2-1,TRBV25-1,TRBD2,TGTGCCAGCAGTGGCCCGGGACTAGGGGGGTATGAGCAGTTCTTC,CASSGPGLGGYEQFF
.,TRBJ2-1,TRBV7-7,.,TGTGCTAGCAGCTTAGAGCAGGGTCTCTACAATGAGCAGTTCTTC,CASSLEQGLYNEQFF
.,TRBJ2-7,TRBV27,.,TGTGCCAGCAGCCTAGGGATTGGCAGCGGCTTCTACGAGCAGTACTTC,CASSLGIGSGFYEQYF
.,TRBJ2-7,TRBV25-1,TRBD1,TGTGCCAGCAGTGATTACCGGACAGGATCCTTTTACGAGCAGTACTTC,CASSDYRTGSFYEQYF
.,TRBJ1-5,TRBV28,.,TGTGCCAGCAGTTTAATAGCGGCACGGGATCAGCCCCAGCATTTT,CASSLIAARDQPQHF
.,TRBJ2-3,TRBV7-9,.,TGTGCCAGCAGCTTATGGGCCGGGGGCGAGGGAGATACGCAGTATTTT,CASSLWAGGEGDTQYF
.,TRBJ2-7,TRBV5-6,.,TGTGCCAGCAGCTTGTCTGGGTCAACCTACGAGCAGTACTTC,CASSLSGSTYEQYF
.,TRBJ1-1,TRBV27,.,TGTGCCAGCAGTTTAGGGAAGAACACTGAAGCTTTCTTT,CASSLGKNTEAFF
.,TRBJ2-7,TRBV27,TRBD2,TGTGCCAGCAGTTATATTCAGACTAGCGGGATATACGAGCAGTACTTC,CASSYIQTSGIYEQYF
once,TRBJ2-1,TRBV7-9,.,TGTGCCAGCAGGCCAGGGGTCTCGAATGAGCAGTTCTTC,CASRPGVSNEQFF
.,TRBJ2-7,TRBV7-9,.,TGTGCCAGCACGGGGACCTACGAGCAGTACTTC,CASTGTYEQYF
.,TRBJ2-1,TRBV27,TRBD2,TGTGCCAGCAGTGCACTACCTAGCGGTTCCTACAATGAGCAGTTCTTC,CASSALPSGSYNEQFF
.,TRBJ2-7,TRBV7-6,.,TGTGCCAGCAGCTTAGCGCCGGGGGAGTCCGAGCAGTACTTC,CASSLAPGESEQYF
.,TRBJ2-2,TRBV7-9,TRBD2,TGTGCCAGCAGCCCGGGGGGGGCTGACACCGGGGAGCTGTTTTTT,CASSPGGADTGELFF
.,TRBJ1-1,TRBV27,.,TGTGCCAGCAGTGTACAGATGCCAAGGGGTCACACTGAAGCTTTCTTT,CASSVQMPRGHTEAFF
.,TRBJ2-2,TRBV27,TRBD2,TGTGCCAGCAGTCCCCTCAGCGGGAGACGGACCGGGGAGCTGTTTTTT,CASSPLSGRRTGELFF
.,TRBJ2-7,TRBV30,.,TGTGCCTGGTATGGACAATCTTTCGGACATTACGAGCAGTACTTC,CAWYGQSFGHYEQYF
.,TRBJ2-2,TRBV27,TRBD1,TGTGCCAGCAGCCAAGGACAGGGGGCACACACCGGGGAGCTGTTTTTT,CASSQGQGAHTGELFF
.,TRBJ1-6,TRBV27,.,TGTGCCAGCAGTTTTGGGGGAGTGAACTCACCCCTCCACTTT,CASSFGGVNSPLHF
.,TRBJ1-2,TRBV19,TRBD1,TGTGCCAGTAGTATAGACGACAGGGTATATGGCTACACCTTC,CASSIDDRVYGYTF
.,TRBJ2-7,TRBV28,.,TGTGCCAGCAGTCCTGCCCAGGGGCCTTACGAGCAGTACTTC,CASSPAQGPYEQYF
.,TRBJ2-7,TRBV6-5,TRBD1,TGTGCCAGCAGTTACGGGGGGACAGGCTCCAGTGAGCAGTACTTC,CASSYGGTGSSEQYF
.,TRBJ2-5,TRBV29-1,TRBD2,TGCAGCGGCCGGACTAGCGGCCAAGAGACCCAGTACTTC,CSGRTSGQETQYF
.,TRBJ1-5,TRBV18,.,TGTGCCAGCTCACCACCAGCCAGGGTGGGGGAGCCCCAGCATTTT,CASSPPARVGEPQHF
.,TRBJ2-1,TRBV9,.,TGTGCCAGCAGCCAAGATGGACATGAGCAGTTCTTC,CASSQDGHEQFF
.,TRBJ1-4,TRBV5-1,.,TGCGCCAGCAGAAAGTGGCCTGGTAATGAAAAACTGTTTTTT,CASRKWPGNEKLFF
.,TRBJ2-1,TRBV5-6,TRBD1,TGTGCCAGCAGCTTGGGGACAGGGGTGCCTTACAATGAGCAGTTCTTC,CASSLGTGVPYNEQFF
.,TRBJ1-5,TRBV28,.,TGTGCCAGCAGCCCCGCCAGGGATTATCAGCCCCAGCATTTT,CASSPARDYQPQHF
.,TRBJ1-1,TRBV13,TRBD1,TGTGCCAGCAGCTTATCTGCTTTAGGGACAGGGGCGTCAGCTTTCTTT,CASSLSALGTGASAFF
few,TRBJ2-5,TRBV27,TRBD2,TGTGCCAGCAGTCCCACACGACTCATCGGACTAGCGGGAGAGGAGACCCAGTACTTC,CASSPTRLIGLAGEETQYF
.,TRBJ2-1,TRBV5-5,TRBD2,TGTGCCAGCAGCAAGGGACTAGCGGGAAACTATGAGCAGTTCTTC,CASSKGLAGNYEQFF
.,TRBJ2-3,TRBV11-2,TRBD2,TGTGCCAGCAGCTCTACTACCGGACTAGCGGGAGATACGCAGTATTTT,CASSSTTGLAGDTQYF
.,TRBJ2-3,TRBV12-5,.,TGTGCTAGTGGTTTGTCAGATACGCAGTATTTT,CASGLSDTQYF
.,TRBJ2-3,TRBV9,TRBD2,TGTGCCAGCAGCGTAGTCGTAGCGGGAGTGACAGATACGCAGTATTTT,CASSVVVAGVTDTQYF
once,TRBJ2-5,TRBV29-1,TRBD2,TGCAGCGTGGGTAGCGGGAGGGCCGAGGAGACCCAGTACTTC,CSVGSGRAEETQYF
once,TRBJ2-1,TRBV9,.,TGTGCCAGCAGCCGCCGCGGTGGGGCTGATGAGCAGTTCTTC,CASSRRGGADEQFF
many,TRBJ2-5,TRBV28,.,TGTGCCAGCAGTTTTTTCCAGGGGAGGTCCCAAGAGACCCAGTACTTC,CASSFFQGRSQETQYF
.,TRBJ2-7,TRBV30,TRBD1,TGTGCCTGGAGTGCAGGACAGGGGGTTGGCGAGCAGTACTTC,CAWSAGQGVGEQYF
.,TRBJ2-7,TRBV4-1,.,TGCGCCAGCAGCCGACTCGTGACGACCCCCTACGAGCAGTACTTC,CASSRLVTTPYEQYF